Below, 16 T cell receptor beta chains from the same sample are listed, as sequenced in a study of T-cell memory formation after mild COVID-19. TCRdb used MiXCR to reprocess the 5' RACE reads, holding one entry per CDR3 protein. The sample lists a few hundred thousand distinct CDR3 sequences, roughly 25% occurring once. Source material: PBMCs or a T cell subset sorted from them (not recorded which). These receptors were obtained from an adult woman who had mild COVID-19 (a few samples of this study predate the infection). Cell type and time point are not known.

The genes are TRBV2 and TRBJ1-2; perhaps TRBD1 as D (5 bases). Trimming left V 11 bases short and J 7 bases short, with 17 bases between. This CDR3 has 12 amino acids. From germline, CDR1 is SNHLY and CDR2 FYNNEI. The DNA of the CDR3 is TGTGCCGAATGGCAGGGAGTGGGTGGCTACACCTTC. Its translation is CAEWQGVGGYTF.

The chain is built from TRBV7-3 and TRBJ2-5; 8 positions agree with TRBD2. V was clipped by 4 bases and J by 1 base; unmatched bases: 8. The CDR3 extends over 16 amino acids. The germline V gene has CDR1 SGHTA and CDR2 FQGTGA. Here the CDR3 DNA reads TGTGCCAGCAGCTCCTTGAGCGGGGGTGGCCAAGAGACCCAGTACTTC. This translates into CASSSLSGGGQETQYF.

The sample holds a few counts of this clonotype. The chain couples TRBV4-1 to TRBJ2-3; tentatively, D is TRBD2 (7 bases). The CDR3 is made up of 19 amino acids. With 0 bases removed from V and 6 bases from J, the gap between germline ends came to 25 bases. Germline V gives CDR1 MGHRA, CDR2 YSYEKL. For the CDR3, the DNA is TGCGCCAGCAGCCAAGAGATGGGGGGCGCTAGCGGCTTTTTCGATACGCAGTATTTT. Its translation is CASSQEMGGASGFFDTQYF.

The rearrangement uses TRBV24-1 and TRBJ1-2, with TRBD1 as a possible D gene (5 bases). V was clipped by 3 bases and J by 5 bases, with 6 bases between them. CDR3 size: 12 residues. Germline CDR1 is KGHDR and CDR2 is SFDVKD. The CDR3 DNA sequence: TGTGCCACCAGTGATGGGGGGTATGGCTACACCTTC. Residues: CATSDGGYGYTF.

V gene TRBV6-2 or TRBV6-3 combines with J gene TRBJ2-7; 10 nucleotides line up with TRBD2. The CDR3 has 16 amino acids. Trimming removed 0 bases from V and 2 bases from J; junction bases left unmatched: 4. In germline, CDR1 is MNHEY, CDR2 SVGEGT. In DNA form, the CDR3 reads TGTGCCAGCAGTTACTCCGCTAGCGGGGGTACCTACGAGCAGTACTTC. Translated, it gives CASSYSASGGTYEQYF.

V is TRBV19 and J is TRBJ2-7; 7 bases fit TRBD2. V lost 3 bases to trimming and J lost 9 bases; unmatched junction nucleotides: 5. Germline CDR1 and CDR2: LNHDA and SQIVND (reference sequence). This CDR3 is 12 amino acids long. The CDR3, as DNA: TGTGCCAGTAGTATCGGGGGGTTGCCGCAGTACTTC. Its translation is CASSIGGLPQYF.

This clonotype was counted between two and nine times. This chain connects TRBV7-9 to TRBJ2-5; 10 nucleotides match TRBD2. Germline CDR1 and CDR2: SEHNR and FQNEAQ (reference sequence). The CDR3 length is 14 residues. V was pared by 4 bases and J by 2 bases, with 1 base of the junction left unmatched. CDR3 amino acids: CASSWTSGQETQYF. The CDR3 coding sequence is TGTGCCAGCAGCTGGACTAGCGGACAAGAGACCCAGTACTTC.

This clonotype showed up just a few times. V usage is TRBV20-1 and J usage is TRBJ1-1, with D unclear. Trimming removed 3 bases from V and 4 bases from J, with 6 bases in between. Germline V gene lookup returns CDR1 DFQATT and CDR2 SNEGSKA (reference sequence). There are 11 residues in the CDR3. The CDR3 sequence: CSASQVTEAFF. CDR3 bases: TGCAGTGCTAGTCAGGTCACTGAAGCTTTCTTT.

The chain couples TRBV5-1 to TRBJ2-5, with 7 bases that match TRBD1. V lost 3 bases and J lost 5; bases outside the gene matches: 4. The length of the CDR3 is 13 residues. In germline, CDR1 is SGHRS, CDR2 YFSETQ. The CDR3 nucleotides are TGCGCCAGCAGCTCGGGACAGCGGGAGACCCAGTACTTC. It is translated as CASSSGQRETQYF.

The CDR3 reads CASSRRELFF. DNA for the CDR3: TGTGCCAGCAGTCGCCGGGAGCTGTTTTTT. The chain uses TRBV12-3 or TRBV12-4 and TRBJ2-2; D is unresolved. Trimming stripped 5 bases from V and 9 bases from J, with 4 bases between. The CDR3 spans 10 residues.

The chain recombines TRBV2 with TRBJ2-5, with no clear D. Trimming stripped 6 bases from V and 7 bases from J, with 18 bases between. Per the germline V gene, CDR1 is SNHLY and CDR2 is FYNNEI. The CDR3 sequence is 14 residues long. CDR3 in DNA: TGTGCCAGCAGCCCCCGGACGGTAACGAGGACCCAGTACTTC. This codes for CASSPRTVTRTQYF. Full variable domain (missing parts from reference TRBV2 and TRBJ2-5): EPEVTQTPSHQVTQMGQEVILRCVPISNHLYFYWYRQILGQKVEFLVSFYNNEISEKSEIFDDQFSVERPDGSNFTLKIRSTKLEDSAMYFCASSPRTVTRTQYFGPGTRLLVL.

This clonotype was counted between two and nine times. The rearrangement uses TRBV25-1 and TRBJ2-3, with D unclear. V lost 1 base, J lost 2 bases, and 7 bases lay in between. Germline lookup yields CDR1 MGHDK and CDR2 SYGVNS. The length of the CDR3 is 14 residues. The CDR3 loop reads CASSELDNTDTQYF. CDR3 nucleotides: TGTGCCAGCAGTGAATTAGACAACACAGATACGCAGTATTTT.

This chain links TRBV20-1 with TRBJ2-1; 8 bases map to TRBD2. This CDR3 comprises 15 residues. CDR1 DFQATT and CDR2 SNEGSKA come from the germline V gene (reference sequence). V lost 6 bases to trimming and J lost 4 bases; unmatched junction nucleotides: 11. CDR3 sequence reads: CSAIRHSGAYNEQFF. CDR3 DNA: TGCAGTGCGATAAGACATAGCGGGGCGTACAATGAGCAGTTCTTC.

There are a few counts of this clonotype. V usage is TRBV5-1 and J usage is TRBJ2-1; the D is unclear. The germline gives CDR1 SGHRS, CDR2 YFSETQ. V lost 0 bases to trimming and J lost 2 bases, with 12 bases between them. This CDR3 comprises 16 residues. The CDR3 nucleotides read TGCGCCAGCAGCTTGGGACTTGCTGAGGCCTACAATGAGCAGTTCTTC. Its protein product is CASSLGLAEAYNEQFF.

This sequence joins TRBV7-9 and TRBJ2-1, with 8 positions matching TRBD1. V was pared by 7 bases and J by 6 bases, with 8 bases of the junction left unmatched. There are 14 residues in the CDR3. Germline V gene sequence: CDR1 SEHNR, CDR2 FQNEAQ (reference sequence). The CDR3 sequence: CASNGQGLGNEQFF. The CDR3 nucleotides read TGTGCCAGCAACGGACAGGGCTTGGGCAATGAGCAGTTCTTC.

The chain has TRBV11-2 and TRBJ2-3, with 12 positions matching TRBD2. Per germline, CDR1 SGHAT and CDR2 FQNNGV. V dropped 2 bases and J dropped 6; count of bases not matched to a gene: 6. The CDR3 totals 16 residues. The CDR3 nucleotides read TGTGCCAGCAGCTTAAGACTAGCGGGAGTCGGGGATACGCAGTATTTT. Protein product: CASSLRLAGVGDTQYF.